This T cell receptor beta chain was recovered during a study of blood T cell repertoires in COVID-19. As for the study in general: T cells, B-cell-depleted T cells, or PBMCs supplied cDNA or gDNA.

Donors were grouped by their self-reported clinical history. The authors' processing: Nucleated cell number was recorded as an estimate derived from reference gene primer amplification. The repertoire was sequenced with immunoSEQ multiplex PCR; TCRdb's copy has only in-frame clones and lacks some. Clonal size and the V and J genes are those of that table, whereas D and trimming came from the DNA. The table includes around 340,000 clones, approximately 91% detected once. The V gene end was trimmed by 1 base and the J gene end by 6 bases; junction bases not matched to a gene: 6. In germline, CDR1 is MNHNS, CDR2 SASEGT. The CDR3 is 15 residues long.

V is TRBV6-1 and J is TRBJ1-5, with TRBD1 matching 7 bases. Sequences were obtained from PBMCs or T cells enriched from blood (not recorded which). The TCR sequence derives from a woman aged 25-40 years who had been exposed to COVID-19. CDR3 DNA: TGTGCCAGCAGTGAAGTAGCAGGGGGGAGTCAGCCCCAGCATTTT. This codes for CASSEVAGGSQPQHF.